Listed here is a single TCR beta chain. This clonotype was seen many times. No antigen is known for it. The input lacks base qualities; no much larger clone sits a single base away. The data derive from a study of molecular identifiers for immune sequencing clone quantification (dated by TCRdb to between 2018 and 2020). The study in broad terms: For a replicate experiment, RNA from approximately 20,000 or 100,000 naive CD8 T cells was divided into five aliquots, and four of the five aliquots were sequenced. CD8 T cells were used in a methods study to benchmark molecular-identifier clustering-based TCR repertoire sequencing (MIDCIRS) and TCR RNA copy counting. Paper-wide results and their limitations: Spiked-in Jurkat TCR RNA (approximately 9 copies' worth), which is not part of the donor repertoire, was contained in the naive libraries. Spiked-in Jurkat TCR RNA equal to a single cell's worth was reported to be detectable even within one million naive CD8 T cells. In CMV-specific effector cells, over 97% of molecules were held by clones above 20 RNA copies, whereas under 1% of molecules were held by such clones in naive cells. When barcode sub-clustering was not used, chimeric consensus sequences inflated TCR diversity, with chimeras reaching as high as 47%. Modeling gave around 3.3 recovered TCR RNA copies per cell versus 7.5 to 10 by digital PCR, implying about 30% capture efficiency. Highly expanded clone sizes could be underestimated because identical TCR molecules may share a barcode.

Sequences SEHNR (CDR1) and FQNEAQ (CDR2) are obtained from the germline V gene (reference sequence). The junction shows trimming of 4 bases on V and 8 bases on J, and the gene matches do not reach 9 bases of it. Including the terminal cysteine and phenylalanine, the CDR3 comprises 15 residues. Here the CDR3 DNA is all that survives: 45 bases in frame from base 1. Libraries of naive CD8 T cells were built from about 21,000 to 970,000 sorted cells, with 10%, 30% or 50% of the purified RNA used. Naive CD8 T cells, defined as CD8+CD4-CCR7+CD45RA+, were FACS-sorted into RLT Plus buffer on a BD FACSAria II. Roughly ten TCR copies' worth of Jurkat RNA were spiked into 20,000-1,000,000 naive CD8 T cell samples to test detection sensitivity. CD8 T cells were enriched with RosetteSep CD8+ T Cell Enrichment Cocktail and Ficoll-Paque, followed by ACK red cell lysis. Library construction relied on PCR. The sequencer listed for this sample is NextSeq 500. Preparation of bulk TCR libraries followed a previously described approach, with the TCR primers listed in Table S5. Total RNA was purified with the Qiagen AllPrep DNA/RNA kit. Reads from multiple sequencing runs of the same library were pooled before analysis. In the original analysis: Reads were retained only if an exact TCR constant sequence was present, and the retained reads were trimmed to 150 nt and grouped according to their 12-nt molecular barcodes. Reads inside each barcode group were sub-clustered using a 15% Levenshtein threshold, and a quality-weighted consensus sequence was constructed for each RNA molecule. Non-functional sequences were filtered out, along with any lower-count sequence sitting one edit away from another sequence. Based on fitting two negative binomial distributions, any barcode sub-cluster with under 20% of the maximum read count was discarded. TCRdb's own reprocessing of the public reads used fastp at Q25 and MiXCR and kept productive beta chains. Identical CDR3 protein sequences are pooled into one entry, listed with their most common genes and DNA. These V and J calls originate from TCRdb's pipeline instead of the authors' own analysis. Present in this sample are approximately 590,000 distinct CDR3 sequences, about 25% of which were seen just once. In total, the top ten clones hold around 0.78% of the sample.

This receptor chain uses TRBV7-9 and TRBJ2-4, with TRBD1 matching 9 junction bases. The source is a human donor in good health. Some libraries in this study had Jurkat cell RNA spiked in. Source material: naive CD8+ T cells from blood, with Jurkat cell RNA spiked in. In light of the paper, this sample's cell subset or site label describes: FACS-sorted CD8+CD4-CCR7+CD45RA+ naive T cells. The nucleotide sequence reads TGTGCCAGCAGCTCGTACGGGACAGGGATGGACATTCAGTACTTC. Translation gives CASSSYGTGMDIQYF.